A single sample is the source of the 26 T cell receptor beta chains below, sequenced in a study of spatial heterogeneity in lung cancer. Time point indicated: sample taken at primary tumor resection. Whole RNA was taken from tumor, nontumor lung or frozen PBMC; it was then sequenced unsorted. TCRdb independently ran MiXCR on the 5' RACE reads; one entry per CDR3 protein. The sample has over 6,500 distinct CDR3 sequences, more than 5.5% seen once; the top ten hold roughly 10%. The material sequenced was normal lung tissue next to the tumor, taken at surgery. The source is a female donor with early-stage non-small cell lung cancer.

This clonotype qualifies as medium-sized. This beta chain was picked up by a library intended for alpha chains and is off target, so its count carries little meaning. This chain uses TRBV5-5 with TRBJ2-3; the D is unclear. Germline lookup yields CDR1 SGHKS and CDR2 YYEKEE (reference sequence). Trimming left V 0 bases short and J 12 bases short, with 11 bases between. The CDR3 covers 12 residues. The CDR3 nucleotides are TGTGCCAGCAGCTTGGCCTCCCGGGTTCAGTATTTT. This translates into CASSLASRVQYF. Supplemented by reference TRBV5-5 and TRBJ2-3, the full variable domain reads DAGVTQSPTHLIKTRGQQVTLRCSPISGHKSVSWYQQVLGQGPQFIFQYYEKEERGRGNFPDRFSARQFPNYSSELNVNALLLGDSALYLCASSLASRVQYFGPGTRLTVL.

This clonotype was recorded at least ten times. The size of this beta chain means little, since it is a stray read in a library made for alpha chains. This chain connects TRBV11-2 to TRBJ2-1; 10 nucleotides match TRBD2. After removal of 6 bases from V and 3 bases from J, the junction contained 11 bases not matched to a gene. CDR3 size: 17 residues. The germline V gene has CDR1 SGHAT and CDR2 FQNNGV. The CDR3 region has the DNA TGTGCCAGCAGTGGTAGCGGGAGGCTTGGTCTCTACAATGAGCAGTTCTTC. Encoded protein: CASSGSGRLGLYNEQFF.

This clonotype is medium-sized (0.01 to 0.1%) within its sample. Since it is a stray read in a library aimed at alpha chains, this beta chain has a size that is not meaningful. This chain uses TRBV7-2 with TRBJ2-2, with unresolved D. Per germline, CDR1 SGHTA and CDR2 FQGNSA. This CDR3 is built from 16 residues. V lost 1 base and J lost 0, with 9 bases in between. The CDR3: CASSLVSNPNTGELFF. Written as DNA, the CDR3 is TGTGCCAGCAGCTTAGTTTCCAACCCGAACACCGGGGAGCTGTTTTTT.

This clonotype is judged medium-sized. This beta chain was picked up by a library intended for alpha chains and is off target, so its count carries little meaning. V usage is TRBV12-5 and J usage is TRBJ2-7; 7 positions agree with TRBD1. The CDR3 length is 14 residues. J lost 3 bases, V lost 8 bases, and 10 bases had no gene match. Germline V gene lookup returns CDR1 LGHNT and CDR2 FRNRAP. CDR3 DNA: TGTGCTAGTTCAACCCCGGGACAGATCTACGAGCAGTACTTC. Protein product: CASSTPGQIYEQYF.

By proportion, this clonotype is medium-sized (0.01 to 0.1%). This beta chain lies outside the target of a library built for alpha chains; its clone size means little. The chain carries TRBV6-5 and TRBJ2-7, with 9 bases lining up with TRBD1. There are 11 residues in the CDR3. V was clipped by 6 bases and J by 6 bases; unmatched bases: 0. CDR1 and CDR2 from the germline V gene are MNHEY and SVGAGI. CDR3 amino acids: CASRQGAEQYF. For the CDR3, the DNA is TGTGCCAGCAGACAGGGGGCCGAGCAGTACTTC.

Within the sample, this clonotype is medium-sized (0.01 to 0.1%). Little can be read into the size of this beta chain, an off-target read in a library designed for alpha chains. The chain uses TRBV19 and TRBJ2-3; the D gene is possibly TRBD2 (6 bases). This CDR3 region has 14 residues. Germline V lookup: CDR1 LNHDA, CDR2 SQIVND (reference sequence). V lost 2 bases and J 1 base, leaving 7 bases between the germline ends. CDR3 residues: CASSISSGTDTQYF. In DNA form, the CDR3 reads TGTGCCAGTAGTATATCTAGCGGCACAGATACGCAGTATTTT.

In its sample, this clonotype was seen many times. A library made for alpha chains picked up this beta chain off target, so its size means little. This rearrangement joins TRBV7-9 to TRBJ1-3; 9 positions agree with TRBD1. Germline V CDR1 and CDR2: SEHNR, FQNEAQ (reference sequence). Trimming cost V 4 bases and J 6 bases; bases outside gene matches: 4. CDR3 length: 14 amino acids. The chain's CDR3 is CASSSDRGTNTIYF. The CDR3 nucleotides read TGTGCCAGCAGCTCGGACAGGGGAACAAACACCATATATTTT.

This clonotype was detected ten times or more. Because the library targeted alpha chains, this beta chain is an off-target read whose size means little. The rearrangement joins TRBV6-5 to TRBJ2-7; perhaps TRBD2 as D (5 bases). The CDR3 loop spans 16 amino acids. Trimming cost V 3 bases and J 5 bases, with 20 bases left between them. CDR1 and CDR2 (germline): MNHEY, SVGAGI. The DNA for the CDR3 is TGTGCCAGCAGTTATTGGATGGGAGCGACCTCTGACGAGCAGTACTTC. Its protein is CASSYWMGATSDEQYF.

In its sample, this clonotype ranks as medium-sized. Since it is a stray read in a library aimed at alpha chains, this beta chain has a size that is not meaningful. The chain recombines TRBV18 with TRBJ2-1; perhaps D is TRBD1 or TRBD2 (5 bases each). Per the germline V gene, CDR1 is KGHSH and CDR2 is LQKENI. The CDR3 spans 14 residues. The V and J ends lost 2 bases and 8 bases respectively, with 13 bases between them. CDR3 loop: CASSPSSGTDEQFF. For the CDR3, the DNA is TGTGCCAGCTCACCATCAAGTGGGACGGATGAGCAGTTCTTC.

In its sample, this clonotype ranks as large. The size of this beta chain means little, since it is a stray read in a library made for alpha chains. The CDR3 spells CASSLALAKNIQYF. CDR3 nucleotide sequence: TGTGCCAGCAGCTTAGCCCTAGCCAAAAACATTCAGTACTTC. J is TRBJ2-4 and V is TRBV11-2; D is undetermined. The V end lost 1 base, the J end lost 0 bases, and 4 bases lay between the germline ends. The germline CDR1 and CDR2 sequences are SGHAT and FQNNGV. This CDR3 has 14 residues.

This clonotype is labeled as medium-sized. This beta chain is a stray read from a library made for alpha chains; its abundance is not meaningful. The V call is TRBV5-1, the J call TRBJ1-4, with TRBD1 as a possible D gene (5 bases). Trimming left V 0 bases short and J 7 bases short, with 7 bases between. The CDR3 extends over 13 amino acids. Germline V CDR1 and CDR2: SGHRS, YFSETQ. CDR3 sequence: CASSLERGEKLFF. The CDR3 nucleotides are TGCGCCAGCAGCTTGGAGAGGGGTGAAAAACTGTTTTTT.

This clonotype was counted ten times or more. This beta chain represents an off-target read in a library built for alpha chains; its size is of limited meaning. This chain connects TRBV6-6 to TRBJ1-2, with D possibly TRBD1 on 5 matching bases. Between the trimmed V and J ends, which lost 4 bases and 8 bases, there was a span of 11 bases. The CDR3 consists of 12 residues. Germline V gives CDR1 MNHNY, CDR2 SVGAGI (reference sequence). CDR3 bases: TGTGCCAGCAGTTCCCCTGGGGGGGGCTACACCTTC. It codes for CASSSPGGGYTF.

Ten or more counts support this clonotype. This beta chain is a stray sequence in a library constructed for alpha chains; its clone size is not meaningful. The CDR3 DNA reads TGTGCCAGTAGAACCGGGACAGGGGGCCGAGAGACCCAGTACTTC. Protein product: CASRTGTGGRETQYF. The chain links TRBV19 to TRBJ2-5; the match to TRBD1 covers 12 bases. Germline lookup yields CDR1 LNHDA and CDR2 SQIVND (reference sequence). The CDR3 covers 15 residues. The V segment lost 6 bases and the J segment 4 bases; nucleotides outside the gene matches: 6.

By sample share, this clonotype is medium-sized. This beta chain is a stray read from a library made for alpha chains; its abundance is not meaningful. The chain joins TRBV11-2 to TRBJ1-1, with D uncertain. Between the trimmed V and J ends, which lost 7 bases and 1 base, there was a span of 7 bases. The CDR3 is made up of 12 amino acids. Germline CDR1 is SGHAT and CDR2 is FQNNGV. In DNA, the CDR3 is TGTGCCAGCACCCTTGGGAACACTGAAGCTTTCTTT. The encoded protein is CASTLGNTEAFF.

In this sample, this clonotype turned up many times. Little can be read into the size of this beta chain, an off-target read in a library designed for alpha chains. The CDR3 protein is CASSLGRGVLNTEAFF. CDR3 coding DNA: TGTGCCAGCAGTTTAGGGAGAGGGGTATTAAACACTGAAGCTTTCTTT. The rearrangement links TRBV28 to TRBJ1-1; perhaps TRBD1 as D (5 bases). Looked up from germline, CDR1 is MDHEN and CDR2 is SYDVKM. V lost 2 bases and J 2 bases, leaving 15 bases between the germline ends. This CDR3 comprises 16 residues.

This clonotype rates as medium-sized. Because the library targeted alpha chains, this beta chain is an off-target read whose size means little. This rearrangement joins TRBV2 to TRBJ2-7, with D possibly called TRBD1 or TRBD2 (5 bases each). The CDR3 runs to 15 residues. V was clipped by 7 bases and J by 0 bases, with 16 bases between them. Germline CDR1 SNHLY, CDR2 FYNNEI. CDR3 loop: CASTDPGTVSYEQYF. DNA of the CDR3: TGTGCCAGCACCGACCCCGGGACGGTCTCCTACGAGCAGTACTTC. The entire variable domain, with the rest obtained from reference TRBV2 and TRBJ2-7, is as follows: EPEVTQTPSHQVTQMGQEVILRCVPISNHLYFYWYRQILGQKVEFLVSFYNNEISEKSEIFDDQFSVERPDGSNFTLKIRSTKLEDSAMYFCASTDPGTVSYEQYFGPGTRLTVT.

This clonotype has a handful of counts. Germline is not matched at one junction end, which may reflect a read error. With the library built for alpha chains, this beta chain is off target and its frequency is not meaningful. This chain uses TRBV7-7 with TRBJ2-5, with 7 bases aligning to TRBD1. Germline loops: CDR1 SSHAT, CDR2 FNYEAQ (reference sequence). CDR3 length: 12 amino acids. The CDR3 coding sequence is TGTGCTAGCAGCTCAGGGGGACAGACCCAGTACTTC. Residues: CASSSGGQTQYF.

This clonotype was recorded at least ten times. The library was designed around alpha chains, so this beta chain is a stray read whose abundance carries little weight. The chain links TRBV24-1 to TRBJ2-5; D might be TRBD1 (5 bases). The CDR3 is 12 amino acids. Germline CDR1 reads KGHDR; CDR2 reads SFDVKD. The V end was cut by 8 bases, the J end by 5 bases, with 11 bases between. CDR3: CATKGSGETQYF. For the CDR3, the DNA is TGTGCCACCAAAGGGTCAGGGGAGACCCAGTACTTC.

There are many counts of this clonotype. This beta chain is an off-target read within a library intended for alpha chains, so its frequency means little. CDR3 sequence (DNA): TGTGCCAGCAGTCCTCCGTCGGGCGGGGGGAGCACAGATACGCAGTATTTT. It specifies CASSPPSGGGSTDTQYF. The chain couples TRBV28 to TRBJ2-3; 8 positions match TRBD2. Germline assignment: CDR1 MDHEN and CDR2 SYDVKM. This CDR3 has 17 residues. Unmatched junction bases numbered 10, after V lost 5 bases and J lost 0 bases.

This clonotype counts as medium-sized. As an off-target read in a library built for alpha chains, this beta chain has a frequency of little significance. The gene calls are TRBV9 and TRBJ2-7, with 8 nucleotides matching TRBD2. V lost 4 bases, J lost 0 bases, and 6 bases stayed unmatched. The CDR3 spans 15 residues. CDR1 is SGDLS, CDR2 YYNGEE, per germline. The CDR3 loop is CASSPGGGSSYEQYF. In nucleotides, the CDR3 is TGTGCCAGCAGCCCGGGGGGGGGCAGCTCCTACGAGCAGTACTTC. Full variable domain (remainder filled in from reference TRBV9 and TRBJ2-7): DSGVTQTPKHLITATGQRVTLRCSPRSGDLSVYWYQQSLDQGLQFLIQYYNGEERAKGNILERFSAQQFPDLHSELNLSSLELGDSALYFCASSPGGGSSYEQYFGPGTRLTVT.

This clonotype was seen a handful of times. Because the library targeted alpha chains, this beta chain is an off-target read whose size means little. This chain links TRBV11-2 with TRBJ2-6; D perhaps matches TRBD1 (5 bases). Trimming pared 1 base from V and 0 bases from J, leaving 16 bases between. In germline, CDR1 is SGHAT, CDR2 FQNNGV. This CDR3 region has 19 residues. For the CDR3, the DNA is TGTGCCAGCAGCTTAGTTCAGGGCGGATGGGGCTCTGGGGCCAACGTCCTGACTTTC. Its translation: CASSLVQGGWGSGANVLTF. The entire variable domain, with the rest obtained from reference TRBV11-2 and TRBJ2-6, is as follows: EAGVAQSPRYKIIEKRQSVAFWCNPISGHATLYWYQQILGQGPKLLIQFQNNGVVDDSQLPKDRFSAERLKGVDSTLKIQPAKLEDSAVYLCASSLVQGGWGSGANVLTFGAGSRLTVL.

By share, this clonotype ranks as medium-sized. The library was built for alpha chains, so this beta chain is an off-target read and its size means little. CDR3: CASSGRTGVSGLPQHF. CDR3 bases: TGTGCCAGCAGTGGAAGGACAGGGGTTTCTGGGTTGCCCCAGCATTTT. The chain is built from TRBV12-3 or TRBV12-4 and TRBJ1-5; 9 positions agree with TRBD1. V lost 5 bases to trimming and J lost 9 bases; unmatched junction nucleotides: 14. CDR3 size: 16 residues.

This clonotype counts as medium-sized. Since the library was made to target alpha chains, this beta chain is a stray read and its abundance is not meaningful. The V call is TRBV20-1, the J call TRBJ2-1, with no clear D. Looked up from germline, CDR1 is DFQATT and CDR2 is SNEGSKA (reference sequence). V was trimmed by 3 bases and J by 2 bases, leaving 11 bases between them. The CDR3 consists of 14 residues. The CDR3 sequence is CSASLGPTYNEQFF. The CDR3 DNA reads as TGCAGTGCTAGTCTCGGCCCCACCTACAATGAGCAGTTCTTC.

This clonotype is labeled as medium-sized. As an off-target read in a library built for alpha chains, this beta chain has a frequency of little significance. The V gene is TRBV9, the J gene TRBJ2-3; no firm D call. Trimming took 0 bases from V and 1 from J, leaving 3 bases between them. The CDR3 length is 13 residues. Per the germline V gene, CDR1 is SGDLS and CDR2 is YYNGEE. CDR3 sequence: CASSVGGTDTQYF. CDR3 nucleotides: TGTGCCAGCAGCGTAGGAGGCACAGATACGCAGTATTTT.

Ten or more counts support this clonotype. Within a library made for alpha chains, this beta chain is off target, and its count is uninformative. V and J are TRBV11-2 and TRBJ2-6; D could derive from TRBD1 or TRBD2 (5 bases each). The CDR3 is 16 amino acids. Germline V gene lookup returns CDR1 SGHAT and CDR2 FQNNGV. V was pared by 0 bases and J by 2 bases, with 8 bases between. The CDR3 reads CASSLDVGAGANVLTF. The CDR3, as DNA: TGTGCCAGCAGCTTAGATGTGGGGGCTGGGGCCAACGTCCTGACTTTC.

Sample share makes this clonotype medium-sized. This beta chain represents an off-target read in a library built for alpha chains; its size is of limited meaning. The chain uses TRBV21-1 and TRBJ2-7. TRBV21-1 is a listed pseudogene. The CDR3 extends over 15 amino acids. CDR3 amino acids: CASSKVTRACYEQYF. The CDR3 region has the DNA TGTGCCAGCAGCAAAGTCACTAGAGCCTGCTACGAGCAGTACTTC.